What follows is one T cell receptor beta chain and its context. Its antigen remains unidentified. Here immunoSEQ multiplex PCR was the method, and the copy in TCRdb shows in-frame clones only, minus some. The table has 100,000 to 130,000 clones, 70% to 90% seen once. The V and J ends lost 4 bases and 6 bases respectively, with 17 bases between them. CDR1 is SGHRS, CDR2 YFSETQ, per germline. The CDR3 totals 15 residues. The sample comes from a study of T cell responses to AZD1222 COVID-19 vaccine. Study details: The analysis combined second doses at about 4 or about 12 weeks.

Study-level results: Unmutated variant regions are reportedly targeted by nearly half of spike-specific TCRs. Spike-wide coverage was observed for vaccine-associated CD4 TCRs, with dominant responses at 160-218 and 743-854.

Source: peripheral blood, taken on day 0 of AZD1222 vaccination. The receptor was derived from an adult in good health. The rearrangement uses TRBV5-1 and TRBJ2-1; no definite D call. CDR3 in amino acids: CASSPHTTESNEQFF. For the CDR3, the DNA is TGCGCCAGCAGCCCTCACACTACTGAGTCCAATGAGCAGTTCTTC.